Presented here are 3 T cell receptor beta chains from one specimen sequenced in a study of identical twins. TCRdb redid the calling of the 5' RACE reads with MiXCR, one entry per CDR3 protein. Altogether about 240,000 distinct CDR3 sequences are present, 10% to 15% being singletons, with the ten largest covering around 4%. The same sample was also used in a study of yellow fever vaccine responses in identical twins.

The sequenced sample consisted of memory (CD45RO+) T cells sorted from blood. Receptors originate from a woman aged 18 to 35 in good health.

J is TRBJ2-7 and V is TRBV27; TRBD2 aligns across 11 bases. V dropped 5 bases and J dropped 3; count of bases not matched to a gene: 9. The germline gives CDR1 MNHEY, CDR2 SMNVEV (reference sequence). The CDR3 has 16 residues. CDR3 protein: CASSPHTSGRNYEQYF. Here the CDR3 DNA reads TGTGCCAGCAGTCCACACACTAGCGGGAGAAACTACGAGCAGTACTTC.

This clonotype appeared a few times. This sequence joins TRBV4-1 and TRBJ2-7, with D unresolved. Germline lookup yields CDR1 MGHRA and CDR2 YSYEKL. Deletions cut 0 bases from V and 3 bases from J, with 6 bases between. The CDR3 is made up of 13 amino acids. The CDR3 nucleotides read TGCGCCAGCAGCCAAGACAGGTTCTACGAGCAGTACTTC. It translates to CASSQDRFYEQYF.

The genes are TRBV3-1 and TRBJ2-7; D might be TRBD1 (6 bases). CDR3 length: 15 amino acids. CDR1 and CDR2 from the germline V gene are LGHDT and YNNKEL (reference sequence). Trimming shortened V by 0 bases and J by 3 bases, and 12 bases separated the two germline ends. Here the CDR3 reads CASSQDHRVLYEQYF. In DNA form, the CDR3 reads TGTGCCAGCAGCCAAGATCACAGGGTTCTCTACGAGCAGTACTTC.